A selection of T cell receptor beta chains follows, all from one sample in a study of blood T cell repertoires in COVID-19. Sequencing used immunoSEQ multiplex PCR; TCRdb keeps in-frame clones, though not all of them. Here the sample spans about 130,000 clones, approximately 82% being singletons. What was sequenced was peripheral blood. All receptors come from a woman aged 50 to 60 with acute or convalescent COVID-19. The CDR3 runs from the conserved cysteine through the conserved F or W. A D gene is named only where the DNA matches it firmly. Size tells how often a clone was seen (once, few, many) or the class of an expanded clone, and some rows leave it out.

TRBJ2-3 | TRBV11-2 | NA | NA | 15 | CASSFSGGGTDTQYF | TGTGCCAGCAGCTTCAGTGGGGGCGGCACAGATACGCAGTATTTT
TRBJ1-4 | TRBV24-1 | NA | NA | 14 | CATSVYRPDEKLFF | TGTGCCACCAGTGTATACAGACCTGATGAAAAACTGTTTTTT
TRBJ1-6 | TRBV5-1 | TRBD1 | NA | 16 | CASTTGALTGVSPLHF | TGCGCCAGCACAACGGGAGCGTTGACAGGGGTGTCACCCCTCCACTTT
TRBJ2-7 | TRBV7-5 | NA | few | 13 | CASLLDSAYEQYF | TGTGCCAGCCTATTGGACAGTGCCTACGAGCAGTACTTC
TRBJ1-1 | TRBV20-1 | NA | NA | 13 | CSASGHLNTEAFF | TGCAGTGCTAGTGGGCACCTGAACACTGAAGCTTTCTTT
TRBJ2-5 | TRBV4-2 | TRBD2 | NA | 17 | CASSQAQRAGIQETQYF | TGTGCCAGCAGCCAAGCGCAGCGAGCGGGGATTCAAGAGACCCAGTACTTC
TRBJ2-1 | TRBV5-8 | NA | NA | 16 | CASRIRGFSSYNEQFF | TGTGCCAGCAGAATAAGAGGGTTCAGCTCCTACAATGAGCAGTTCTTC
TRBJ1-1 | TRBV28 | NA | NA | 14 | CASSLPYSGTEAFF | TGTGCCAGCAGTTTACCCTACAGTGGCACTGAAGCTTTCTTT
TRBJ1-3 | TRBV30 | NA | NA | 15 | CAWSVLGAAGNTIYF | TGTGCCTGGAGTGTACTGGGGGCTGCTGGAAACACCATATATTTT
TRBJ2-7 | TRBV10-3 | NA | once | 14 | CAISDPGTLYEQYF | TGTGCCATCAGTGATCCCGGGACTCTGTACGAGCAGTACTTC
TRBJ1-5 | TRBV18 | NA | NA | 13 | CASSPDRNQPQHF | TGTGCCAGCTCACCAGACAGAAATCAGCCCCAGCATTTT
TRBJ1-1 | TRBV19 | NA | NA | 14 | CASSQRGGGTEAFF | TGTGCCAGTAGTCAAAGGGGGGGTGGCACTGAAGCTTTCTTT
TRBJ2-1 | TRBV13 | NA | few | 15 | CASRRRARDYNEQFF | TGTGCCAGCCGGAGGAGGGCAAGAGATTACAATGAGCAGTTCTTC
TRBJ2-3 | TRBV4-1 | NA | NA | 14 | CASSPGTSTDTQYF | TGCGCCAGCAGCCCCGGGACAAGCACAGATACGCAGTATTTT
TRBJ2-2 | TRBV27 | NA | NA | 12 | CASSSSGGELFF | TGTGCCAGCAGTTCCTCGGGCGGGGAGCTGTTTTTT
TRBJ2-1 | TRBV6-6 | NA | NA | 13 | CASTRERRNEQFF | TGTGCCAGCACCCGGGAGAGACGCAATGAGCAGTTCTTC
TRBJ2-1 | TRBV7-3 | NA | NA | 19 | CASSLGSTDTPTIYNEQFF | TGTGCCAGCAGCTTGGGGTCCACGGACACCCCTACTATTTACAATGAGCAGTTCTTC
TRBJ2-1 | TRBV2 | NA | NA | 12 | CASKLNDNEQFF | TGTGCCAGCAAGCTGAACGACAATGAGCAGTTCTTC
TRBJ2-2 | TRBV2 | TRBD1 | NA | 15 | CASRSQGAYTGELFF | TGTGCCAGCAGGTCACAGGGGGCGTACACCGGGGAGCTGTTTTTT
TRBJ1-4 | TRBV27 | TRBD1 | NA | 19 | CASRNLKPGTGGKNEKLFF | TGTGCCAGCAGGAACCTGAAACCCGGGACAGGGGGCAAGAATGAAAAACTGTTTTTT
TRBJ1-1 | TRBV6-6 | TRBD1 | NA | 13 | CASIRTGGTEAFF | TGTGCCAGCATCCGGACAGGGGGGACTGAAGCTTTCTTT
TRBJ2-2 | TRBV12-3/TRBV12-4 | NA | NA | 13 | CASSPGITGELFF | TGTGCCAGCAGCCCAGGAATCACCGGGGAGCTGTTTTTT
TRBJ1-5 | TRBV19 | NA | NA | 15 | CASTTGQYSNQPQHF | TGTGCCAGTACCACAGGACAGTATAGCAATCAGCCCCAGCATTTT
TRBJ2-3 | TRBV5-1 | TRBD1 | NA | 15 | CASISGTGGPDTQYF | TGCGCCAGCATCTCCGGGACAGGGGGTCCAGATACGCAGTATTTT
TRBJ1-4 | TRBV30 | NA | NA | 13 | CAWSVRGGEKLFF | TGTGCCTGGAGTGTACGGGGGGGAGAAAAACTGTTTTTT
TRBJ2-2 | TRBV2 | TRBD2 | NA | 15 | CASRSGSNPTGELFF | TGTGCCAGCAGAAGCGGGAGTAACCCCACCGGGGAGCTGTTTTTT
TRBJ1-3 | TRBV3-1/TRBV3-2 | NA | NA | 16 | CASSLGTMSSGNTIYF | TGTGCCAGCAGCCTTGGGACAATGAGCTCTGGAAACACCATATATTTT
TRBJ1-3 | TRBV6-2/TRBV6-3 | NA | NA | 17 | CASSNDRKRISGNTIYF | TGTGCCAGCAGTAATGACAGGAAGCGAATCTCTGGAAACACCATATATTTT
TRBJ2-7 | TRBV3-1/TRBV3-2 | TRBD1 | NA | 16 | CASSPHPGQGVYEQYF | TGTGCCAGCAGCCCCCACCCAGGACAGGGCGTCTACGAGCAGTACTTC
TRBJ2-7 | TRBV28 | TRBD2 | NA | 14 | CASIPSGSSHEQYF | TGTGCCAGCATCCCCAGCGGGAGCTCCCACGAGCAGTACTTC
TRBJ2-7 | TRBV5-5 | TRBD2 | NA | 16 | CASSYPGTSGRGEQYF | TGTGCCAGCAGCTACCCCGGGACTAGCGGGAGAGGCGAGCAGTACTTC
TRBJ1-1 | TRBV24-1 | NA | NA | 20 | CATSVRIPDHMSRGNTEAFF | TGTGCCACCAGTGTGCGGATCCCGGATCATATGTCAAGGGGGAACACTGAAGCTTTCTTT
TRBJ2-5 | TRBV2 | TRBD2 | NA | 14 | CASTVTSGQETQYF | TGTGCCAGCACCGTGACTAGCGGACAAGAGACCCAGTACTTC
TRBJ2-5 | TRBV2 | NA | NA | 16 | CASSEERVGLQETQYF | TGTGCCAGCAGTGAAGAGAGGGTCGGTCTCCAAGAGACCCAGTACTTC
TRBJ2-7 | TRBV20-1 | NA | few | 11 | CSARDNYEQYF | TGCAGTGCTAGGGACAACTACGAGCAGTACTTC
TRBJ2-7 | TRBV6-5 | TRBD1 | NA | 13 | CASRGQGAYEQYF | TGTGCCAGCAGGGGACAGGGGGCCTACGAGCAGTACTTC
TRBJ2-7 | TRBV18 | NA | NA | 13 | CASSLAGALEQYF | TGTGCCAGCTCACTGGCGGGGGCGCTCGAGCAGTACTTC
TRBJ2-7 | TRBV11-2 | NA | NA | 15 | CASSLEWALASEQYF | TGTGCCAGCAGCTTAGAGTGGGCACTCGCTTCCGAGCAGTACTTC
TRBJ2-1 | TRBV4-1 | TRBD1 | NA | 13 | CASSQQGVNEQFF | TGCGCCAGCAGCCAACAGGGGGTTAATGAGCAGTTCTTC
TRBJ2-7 | TRBV5-4 | TRBD2 | NA | 17 | CASSGRGLAGTSYEQYF | TGTGCCAGCAGCGGCCGGGGACTAGCGGGGACCTCCTACGAGCAGTACTTC
TRBJ1-1 | TRBV13 | NA | NA | 13 | CASSLVGAVEAFF | TGTGCCAGCAGCTTAGTAGGGGCCGTCGAAGCTTTCTTT
TRBJ1-2 | TRBV7-5 | NA | NA | 13 | CARSPHPRVGYTF | TGTGCCAGAAGTCCACACCCCCGGGTTGGCTACACCTTC